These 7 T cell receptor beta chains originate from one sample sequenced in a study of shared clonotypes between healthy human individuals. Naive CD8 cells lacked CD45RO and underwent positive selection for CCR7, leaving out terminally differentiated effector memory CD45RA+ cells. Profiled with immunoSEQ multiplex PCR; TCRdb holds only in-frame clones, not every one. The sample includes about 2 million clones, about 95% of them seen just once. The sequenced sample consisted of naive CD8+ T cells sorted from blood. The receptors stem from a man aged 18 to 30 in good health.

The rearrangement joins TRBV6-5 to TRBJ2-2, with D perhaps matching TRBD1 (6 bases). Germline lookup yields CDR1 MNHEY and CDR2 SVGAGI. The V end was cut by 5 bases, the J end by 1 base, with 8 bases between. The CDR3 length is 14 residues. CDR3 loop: CASSLRGNTGELFF. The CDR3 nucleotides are TGTGCCAGCAGTCTCAGGGGGAACACCGGGGAGCTGTTTTTT.

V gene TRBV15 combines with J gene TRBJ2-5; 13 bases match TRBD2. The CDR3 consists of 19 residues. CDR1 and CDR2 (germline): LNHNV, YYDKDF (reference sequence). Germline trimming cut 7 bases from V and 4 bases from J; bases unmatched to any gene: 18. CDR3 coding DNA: TGTGCCACCACCCTTTCCCCGGGACTAGCGGGAATGGTTAGAGAGACCCAGTACTTC. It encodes CATTLSPGLAGMVRETQYF. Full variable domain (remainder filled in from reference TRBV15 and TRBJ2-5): DAMVIQNPRYQVTQFGKPVTLSCSQTLNHNVMYWYQQKSSQAPKLLFHYYDKDFNNEADTPDNFQSRRPNTSFCFLDIRSPGLGDTAMYLCATTLSPGLAGMVRETQYFGPGTRLLVL.

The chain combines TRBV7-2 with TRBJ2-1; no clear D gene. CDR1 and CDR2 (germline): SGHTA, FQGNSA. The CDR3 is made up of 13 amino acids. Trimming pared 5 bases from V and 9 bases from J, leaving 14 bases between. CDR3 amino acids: CASSPPPVSEQFF. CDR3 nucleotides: TGTGCCAGCAGCCCCCCCCCTGTCAGTGAGCAGTTCTTC.

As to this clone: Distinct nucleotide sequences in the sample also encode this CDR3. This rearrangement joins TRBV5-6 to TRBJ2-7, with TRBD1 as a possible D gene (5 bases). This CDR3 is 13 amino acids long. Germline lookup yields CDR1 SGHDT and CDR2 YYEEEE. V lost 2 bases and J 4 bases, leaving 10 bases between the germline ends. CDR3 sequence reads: CASSLGHPYEQYF. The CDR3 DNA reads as TGTGCCAGCAGCTTAGGACATCCTTACGAGCAGTACTTC.

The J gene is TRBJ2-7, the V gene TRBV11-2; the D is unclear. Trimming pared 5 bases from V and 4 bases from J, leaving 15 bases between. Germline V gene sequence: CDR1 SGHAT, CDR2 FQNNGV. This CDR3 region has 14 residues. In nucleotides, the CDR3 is TGTGCCAGCAGCGGCTTCTCCGGTACGTACGAGCAGTACTTC. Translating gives CASSGFSGTYEQYF.

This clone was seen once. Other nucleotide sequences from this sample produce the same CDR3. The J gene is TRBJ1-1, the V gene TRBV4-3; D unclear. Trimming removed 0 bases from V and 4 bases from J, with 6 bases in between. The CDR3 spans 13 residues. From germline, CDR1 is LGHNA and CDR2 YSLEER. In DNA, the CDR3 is TGCGCCAGCAGCCAAGAAGGTGGCACTGAAGCTTTCTTT. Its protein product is CASSQEGGTEAFF.

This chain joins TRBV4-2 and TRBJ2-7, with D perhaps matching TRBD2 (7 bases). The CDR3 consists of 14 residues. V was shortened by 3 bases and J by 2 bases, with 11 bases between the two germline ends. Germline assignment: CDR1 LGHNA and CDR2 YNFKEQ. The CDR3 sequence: CASSQYGGPYEQYF. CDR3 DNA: TGTGCCAGCAGCCAGTACGGGGGGCCCTACGAGCAGTACTTC.